What follows are 24 T cell receptor beta chains derived from one specimen sequenced in a study of blood T cell repertoires in COVID-19. Clones were sequenced by immunoSEQ multiplex PCR, and TCRdb holds only the in-frame ones, with some missing. The data contain just over 650,000 clones, over 80% of them singletons. Sequenced input: peripheral blood. Receptor source: a woman aged 18-30 years with acute or convalescent COVID-19.

This chain connects TRBV5-1 to TRBJ2-5, with 13 bases matching TRBD2. V trimming: 4 bases; J trimming: 2 bases; junction bases outside the gene matches: 5. The CDR3 has 16 amino acids. From germline, CDR1 is SGHRS and CDR2 YFSETQ. The CDR3 spells CASSGGLAGVQETQYF. The CDR3 nucleotides are TGCGCCAGCAGCGGCGGACTAGCGGGGGTGCAAGAGACCCAGTACTTC. The full variable domain, completed using reference TRBV5-1 and TRBJ2-5, is KAGVTQTPRYLIKTRGQQVTLSCSPISGHRSVSWYQQTPGQGLQFLFEYFSETQRNKGNFPGRFSGRQFSNSRSEMNVSTLELGDSALYLCASSGGLAGVQETQYFGPGTRLLVL.

This rearrangement joins TRBV7-8 to TRBJ2-7; D call uncertain. V was clipped by 1 base and J by 6 bases, with 4 bases between them. Germline V gene data show CDR1 as SGHVS and CDR2 as FQNEAQ. The CDR3 consists of 11 residues. CDR3 in DNA: TGTGCCAGCAGCTTAGAGCTCGAGCAGTACTTC. Translating gives CASSLELEQYF.

The V gene is TRBV27, the J gene TRBJ1-1; TRBD1 matches at 10 bases. The CDR3 is 13 residues long. The V segment lost 6 bases and the J segment 5 bases; nucleotides outside the gene matches: 3. Germline assignment: CDR1 MNHEY and CDR2 SMNVEV (reference sequence). For the CDR3, the DNA is TGTGCCAGCAGGGGACAGGGGATGACTGAAGCTTTCTTT. This translates into CASRGQGMTEAFF.

This chain uses TRBV9 with TRBJ1-2; no firm D call. The CDR3 spans 11 residues. V was pared by 3 bases and J by 5 bases, with 5 bases between. Germline CDR1 reads SGDLS; CDR2 reads YYNGEE. In nucleotides, the CDR3 is TGTGCCAGCAGCGGCGATTATGGCTACACCTTC. This encodes CASSGDYGYTF.

The V call is TRBV5-4, the J call TRBJ1-3, with 8 nucleotides matching TRBD1. Germline V gene data show CDR1 as SGHNT and CDR2 as YYREEE (reference sequence). CDR3 length equals 15 residues. V dropped 4 bases and J dropped 3; count of bases not matched to a gene: 6. CDR3 in DNA: TGTGCCAGCAGCACCGGACAGGGAGGTGGAAACACCATATATTTT. Translating gives CASSTGQGGGNTIYF.

V and J are TRBV7-3 and TRBJ2-7; a weak D match, TRBD2 (6 bases). V shed 5 bases and J shed 2 bases, with 10 bases lying between them. CDR3 length: 13 residues. Germline CDR1 SGHTA, CDR2 FQGTGA. The CDR3 bases are TGTGCCAGCAGCCCGACGGGAGCCTACGAGCAGTACTTC. Protein: CASSPTGAYEQYF.

The chain uses TRBV20-1 and TRBJ2-5; D gene unclear. CDR3 size: 12 residues. The germline V gene has CDR1 DFQATT and CDR2 SNEGSKA (reference sequence). The V gene lost 3 bases and the J gene lost 9 bases, with 14 bases spanning the gap. The CDR3 nucleotides are TGCAGTGCTAGTTACCCCGGTTTGGCCCAGTACTTC. Its protein is CSASYPGLAQYF.

This rearrangement joins TRBV7-9 to TRBJ1-1; D unclear. Trimming pared 0 bases from V and 6 bases from J, leaving 23 bases between. The CDR3 totals 18 residues. CDR1 is SEHNR, CDR2 FQNEAQ, per germline (reference sequence). CDR3 region: CASSLARQVGIIGAEAFF. CDR3 DNA sequence: TGTGCCAGCAGCTTAGCGCGACAAGTTGGAATCATCGGCGCTGAAGCTTTCTTT.

The J gene is TRBJ2-7, the V gene TRBV9, with TRBD2 matching 9 bases. CDR1 and CDR2 from the germline V gene are SGDLS and YYNGEE. V trimming: 2 bases; J trimming: 0 bases; junction bases outside the gene matches: 3. The CDR3 is 15 amino acids. CDR3 residues: CASSVQAGGSYEQYF. CDR3 in DNA: TGTGCCAGCAGCGTTCAAGCGGGGGGCTCCTACGAGCAGTACTTC.

The rearrangement links TRBV24-1 to TRBJ2-7; a weak D match, TRBD2 (7 bases). CDR1 KGHDR and CDR2 SFDVKD come from the germline V gene. V was shortened by 6 bases and J by 3 bases, with 11 bases between the two germline ends. The CDR3 is 13 amino acids. In nucleotides, the CDR3 is TGTGCCACCAGTCCGGGGGGCAGCTACGAGCAGTACTTC. It specifies CATSPGGSYEQYF.

The gene calls are TRBV12-5 and TRBJ2-5; 7 bases are shared with TRBD1. V shed 5 bases, J shed 2 bases, and the junction held 5 bases outside the gene matches. CDR3 length equals 14 residues. CDR1 and CDR2 (germline): LGHNT, FRNRAP. CDR3 nucleotide sequence: TGTGCTAGTGGTCCGGGGACAGATCAAGAGACCCAGTACTTC. This encodes CASGPGTDQETQYF.

The chain employs TRBV20-1 and TRBJ2-2; 7 bases line up with TRBD1. Germline values: CDR1 DFQATT, CDR2 SNEGSKA (reference sequence). With V trimmed by 3 bases and J by 5 bases, 9 bases remained unmatched. The CDR3 has 15 residues. The CDR3 DNA reads TGCAGTGCTAGTCAAACAGGGGTCGGAACCGGGGAGCTGTTTTTT. It yields the protein CSASQTGVGTGELFF.

V is TRBV9 and J is TRBJ2-7, with a tentative D call TRBD2 (5 bases). Trimming pared 4 bases from V and 4 bases from J, leaving 15 bases between. This CDR3 region has 14 residues. Germline V lookup: CDR1 SGDLS, CDR2 YYNGEE. The CDR3 DNA reads as TGTGCCAGCAGCCCCCCCGGGGTCTGGTACGAGCAGTACTTC. The encoded protein is CASSPPGVWYEQYF.

V gene TRBV6-6 combines with J gene TRBJ2-6; the D gene is possibly TRBD1 (6 bases). The CDR3 loop spans 15 amino acids. Deletions cut 5 bases from V and 1 base from J, with 9 bases between. The germline V gene has CDR1 MNHNY and CDR2 SVGAGI (reference sequence). Written as DNA, the CDR3 is TGTGCCAGCAGTCCTACAGGGTCTGGGGCCAACGTCCTGACTTTC. Protein sequence: CASSPTGSGANVLTF.

The rearrangement links TRBV2 to TRBJ1-5, with 10 bases that match TRBD1. Trimming cost V 4 bases and J 7 bases; bases outside gene matches: 4. Germline V CDR1 and CDR2: SNHLY, FYNNEI. The CDR3 runs to 14 residues. The CDR3 reads CASSGTGGQQPQHF. The CDR3 DNA reads as TGTGCCAGCAGTGGGACAGGGGGTCAACAGCCCCAGCATTTT.

This clone was seen just once. The genes are TRBV11-3 and TRBJ2-2, with 13 bases aligning to TRBD2. The CDR3 runs to 16 residues. Germline CDR1 is SGHNT and CDR2 is YENEEA. V was clipped by 5 bases and J by 4 bases; unmatched bases: 4. The CDR3, as DNA: TGTGCCAGCAGCCCGACTAGCGGGGGGTCCACCGGGGAGCTGTTTTTT. Translating gives CASSPTSGGSTGELFF.

The gene calls are TRBV18 and TRBJ2-7; no definite D call. The V end lost 3 bases, the J end lost 2 bases, and 8 bases lay between the germline ends. The CDR3 consists of 13 residues. Germline assignment: CDR1 KGHSH and CDR2 LQKENI. CDR3 amino acids: CASSPESPYEQYF. In nucleotides, the CDR3 is TGTGCCAGCTCACCTGAAAGCCCCTACGAGCAGTACTTC. The entire variable domain, with the rest obtained from reference TRBV18 and TRBJ2-7, is as follows: NAGVMQNPRHLVRRRGQEARLRCSPMKGHSHVYWYRQLPEEGLKFMVYLQKENIIDESGMPKERFSAEFPKEGPSILRIQQVVRGDSAAYFCASSPESPYEQYFGPGTRLTVT.

The genes are TRBV5-1 and TRBJ1-6, with D perhaps TRBD1 (6 bases). CDR1 and CDR2 from the germline V gene are SGHRS and YFSETQ. V was pared by 4 bases and J by 8 bases, with 22 bases between. CDR3 length equals 17 residues. In DNA, the CDR3 is TGCGCCAGCAGCCTGGGGTACGCAGGGGTTGGGTATTCACCCCTCCACTTT. Its protein is CASSLGYAGVGYSPLHF.

This sequence joins TRBV30 and TRBJ1-1; the match to TRBD1 covers 7 bases. The CDR3 runs to 15 residues. Germline-derived CDR1 and CDR2 are GTSNPN and SVGIG (reference sequence). V dropped 5 bases and J dropped 0; count of bases not matched to a gene: 9. CDR3 coding DNA: TGTGCCTGGGTAGGAACCGGGACAGTGAACACTGAAGCTTTCTTT. Protein sequence: CAWVGTGTVNTEAFF.

V is TRBV7-8 and J is TRBJ1-2; tentatively, D is TRBD1 (5 bases). Germline CDR1 and CDR2: SGHVS and FQNEAQ. This CDR3 has 15 amino acids. Trimming removed 2 bases at V and 6 bases at J, with 16 bases between. This CDR3 reads CASSLRAGRLDGYTF. DNA for the CDR3: TGTGCCAGCAGCTTACGGGCAGGGCGGTTAGATGGCTACACCTTC.

This chain joins TRBV24-1 and TRBJ2-1, with a tentative D call TRBD2 (5 bases). Germline CDR1 is KGHDR and CDR2 is SFDVKD. The CDR3 sequence is 14 residues long. The V gene lost 5 bases and the J gene lost 10 bases, with 17 bases spanning the gap. DNA of the CDR3: TGTGCCACCAGTGGAGGTCCCGGGCGGGTGGAGCAGTTCTTC. It encodes CATSGGPGRVEQFF.

This chain connects TRBV15 to TRBJ2-7, with D perhaps matching TRBD1 (6 bases). V was clipped by 5 bases and J by 6 bases, with 17 bases between them. Germline CDR1 LNHNV, CDR2 YYDKDF (reference sequence). CDR3 length equals 14 residues. The CDR3 bases are TGTGCCACCAGCCAGGGGACATTTTATAGCGAGCAGTACTTC. It encodes CATSQGTFYSEQYF.

The chain uses TRBV5-4 and TRBJ1-2; 10 bases are a match to TRBD1. CDR3 length: 15 residues. Per germline, CDR1 SGHNT and CDR2 YYREEE (reference sequence). J was trimmed by 2 bases and V by 2 bases; bases with no gene match: 3. Here the CDR3 reads CASSFPGQGNYGYTF. CDR3 DNA sequence: TGTGCCAGCAGCTTCCCGGGACAGGGGAACTATGGCTACACCTTC. Complete variable domain (other parts from reference TRBV5-4 and TRBJ1-2): ETGVTQSPTHLIKTRGQQVTLRCSSQSGHNTVSWYQQALGQGPQFIFQYYREEENGRGNFPPRFSGLQFPNYSSELNVNALELDDSALYLCASSFPGQGNYGYTFGSGTRLTVV.

This clone has a handful of counts. The J gene is TRBJ1-5, the V gene TRBV11-2, with TRBD1 as a possible D gene (6 bases). Trimming shortened V by 4 bases and J by 9 bases, and 13 bases separated the two germline ends. This CDR3 is built from 13 residues. Germline V gives CDR1 SGHAT, CDR2 FQNNGV. The CDR3 protein is CASSSDRLRPQHF. CDR3 nucleotides: TGTGCCAGCAGCTCGGACAGACTAAGGCCCCAGCATTTT.